A single sample is the source of the 15 T cell receptor beta chains below, sequenced in a study of blood T cell repertoires in COVID-19. Libraries were prepared by immunoSEQ multiplex PCR; TCRdb keeps only in-frame clonotypes and omits some of them. The table includes under 250,000 clones, around 90% detected once. The material sequenced was peripheral blood. Receptors originate from a man younger than 35 with active or convalescent COVID-19.

This chain joins TRBV7-3 and TRBJ1-1; D is unclear. This CDR3 comprises 14 residues. Germline CDR1 and CDR2: SGHTA and FQGTGA. V was pared by 1 base and J by 1 base, with 7 bases between. The CDR3 protein is CASSLRHPNTEAFF. CDR3 DNA: TGTGCCAGCAGCTTAAGGCACCCGAACACTGAAGCTTTCTTT.

This sequence joins TRBV9 and TRBJ1-1; weak D call: TRBD1 (5 bases). There are 13 residues in the CDR3. Germline V lookup: CDR1 SGDLS, CDR2 YYNGEE. V was clipped by 3 bases and J by 6 bases, with 12 bases between them. As DNA, the CDR3 is TGTGCCAGCAGCGCCCAGGGATTCTCTGAAGCTTTCTTT. Translation: CASSAQGFSEAFF.

J is TRBJ1-4 and V is TRBV13; D is unresolved. Germline-derived CDR1 and CDR2 are PRHDT and FYEKMQ (reference sequence). The CDR3 is 13 residues long. The V end was cut by 1 base, the J end by 6 bases, with 6 bases between. This CDR3 reads CASSLVAHEKLFF. The CDR3 DNA is TGTGCCAGCAGCTTAGTGGCCCATGAAAAACTGTTTTTT.

CDR3: CAASGGQETQYF. In DNA, the CDR3 is TGTGCAGCTAGCGGGGGCCAAGAGACCCAGTACTTC. J is TRBJ2-5 and V is TRBV30, with 10 bases aligning to TRBD2. The CDR3 contains 12 residues. From germline, CDR1 is GTSNPN and CDR2 SVGIG (reference sequence).

The chain couples TRBV14 to TRBJ1-2, with D possibly matching TRBD1 (6 bases). The V end was cut by 0 bases, the J end by 8 bases, with 13 bases between. Germline V gene lookup returns CDR1 SGHDN and CDR2 FVKESK. This CDR3 has 14 residues. The CDR3 protein is CASSQDLTGIGYTF. CDR3 in DNA: TGTGCCAGCAGCCAAGATCTCACAGGGATCGGCTACACCTTC.

J is TRBJ1-5 and V is TRBV9, with D unresolved. The CDR3 has 16 amino acids. Deletions cut 0 bases from V and 2 bases from J, with 12 bases between. Germline V gene data show CDR1 as SGDLS and CDR2 as YYNGEE. CDR3 sequence: CASSVGLDLGNQPQHF. CDR3 nucleotide sequence: TGTGCCAGCAGCGTAGGCCTCGACCTAGGCAATCAGCCCCAGCATTTT.

The rearrangement links TRBV13 to TRBJ1-1; D unclear. CDR3 length equals 16 residues. The V and J ends lost 2 bases and 1 base respectively, with 14 bases between them. Germline V gene data show CDR1 as PRHDT and CDR2 as FYEKMQ (reference sequence). The CDR3 coding sequence is TGTGCCAGCAGCTTACTATCTGTGACGGGGAACACTGAAGCTTTCTTT. Its protein product is CASSLLSVTGNTEAFF.

This chain connects TRBV11-3 to TRBJ1-1; D gene uncertain. The CDR3 has 14 amino acids. Germline lookup yields CDR1 SGHNT and CDR2 YENEEA. V lost 1 base, J lost 4 bases, and 10 bases lay in between. The CDR3: CASSLGTPGTEAFF. The CDR3 region has the DNA TGTGCCAGCAGCTTAGGCACACCGGGCACTGAAGCTTTCTTT.

The chain couples TRBV10-3 to TRBJ1-5; 8 nucleotides align to TRBD1. The CDR3 is 14 residues long. V lost 3 bases, J lost 7 bases, and 5 bases stayed unmatched. The germline V gene has CDR1 ENHRY and CDR2 SYGVKD. Written as DNA, the CDR3 is TGTGCCATCAGTGACCAGGGGGCAGGGCAGCCCCAGCATTTT. Translation gives CAISDQGAGQPQHF.

The J gene is TRBJ1-1, the V gene TRBV5-1; 12 nucleotides line up with TRBD1. This CDR3 contains 15 residues. The J segment lost 10 bases and the V segment lost 0 bases, leaving 7 bases of the junction unmatched. Germline V gene sequence: CDR1 SGHRS, CDR2 YFSETQ. In nucleotides, the CDR3 is TGCGCCAGCAGCTTGGTCGGGACAGGGGGCAATACAGCTTTCTTT. It codes for CASSLVGTGGNTAFF.

V and J are TRBV4-1 and TRBJ1-1; D remains ambiguous. Germline loops: CDR1 MGHRA, CDR2 YSYEKL. Trimming removed 3 bases at V and 4 bases at J, with 21 bases between. The CDR3 consists of 17 residues. CDR3: CASSQPNRRTPGTEAFF. The CDR3 nucleotides read TGCGCCAGCAGCCAGCCTAATCGGAGGACCCCAGGCACTGAAGCTTTCTTT.

V gene TRBV28 combines with J gene TRBJ1-5, with 7 bases lining up with TRBD1. The trim removed 2 bases at V and 3 bases at J, leaving 4 bases unmatched. The CDR3 has 15 amino acids. Germline V gene data show CDR1 as MDHEN and CDR2 as SYDVKM. CDR3 DNA sequence: TGTGCCAGCAGTTTACTAGGGACAGACAATCAGCCCCAGCATTTT. Its translation is CASSLLGTDNQPQHF.

The genes are TRBV6-2 or TRBV6-3 and TRBJ1-1; a weak D match, TRBD1 (6 bases). This CDR3 is 17 amino acids long. Germline CDR1 reads MNHEY; CDR2 reads SVGEGT. V was clipped by 5 bases and J by 0 bases, with 19 bases between them. The CDR3 DNA is TGTGCCAGCAGTACTAACAGGGTTGTAAGGATGAACACTGAAGCTTTCTTT. It translates to CASSTNRVVRMNTEAFF.

This chain links TRBV5-8 with TRBJ1-1, with D uncertain. The V end lost 4 bases, the J end lost 1 base, and 8 bases lay between the germline ends. There are 13 residues in the CDR3. Germline CDR1 reads SGHTS; CDR2 reads YDEGEE. This CDR3 is CASSPVRNTEAFF. The DNA for the CDR3 is TGTGCCAGCAGCCCGGTTCGGAACACTGAAGCTTTCTTT.

This clone was found a few times. At the DNA level, this CDR3 is encoded by other sequences in the same sample as well. The chain is built from TRBV2 and TRBJ2-7; tentative D call: TRBD1 (6 bases). Trimming removed 2 bases at V and 2 bases at J, with 10 bases between. The CDR3 consists of 14 residues. Looked up from germline, CDR1 is SNHLY and CDR2 is FYNNEI. CDR3 amino acids: CASSEQGQTYEQYF. The CDR3 DNA follows: TGTGCCAGCAGTGAACAGGGGCAGACCTACGAGCAGTACTTC.